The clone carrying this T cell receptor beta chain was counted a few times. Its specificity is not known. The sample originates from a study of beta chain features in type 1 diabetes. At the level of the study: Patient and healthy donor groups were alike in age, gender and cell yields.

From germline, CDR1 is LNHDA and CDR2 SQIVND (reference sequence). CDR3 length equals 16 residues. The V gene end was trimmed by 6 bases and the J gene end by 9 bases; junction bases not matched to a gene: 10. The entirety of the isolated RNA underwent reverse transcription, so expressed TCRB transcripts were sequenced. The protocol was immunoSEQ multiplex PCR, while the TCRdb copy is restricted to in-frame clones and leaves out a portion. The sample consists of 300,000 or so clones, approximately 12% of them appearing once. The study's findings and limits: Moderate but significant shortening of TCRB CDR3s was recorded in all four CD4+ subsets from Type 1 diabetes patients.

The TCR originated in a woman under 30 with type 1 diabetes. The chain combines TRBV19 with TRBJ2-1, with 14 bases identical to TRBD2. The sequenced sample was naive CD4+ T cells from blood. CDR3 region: CASSGGGLAGAGEQFF. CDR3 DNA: TGTGCCAGTAGCGGGGGGGGACTAGCGGGAGCGGGTGAGCAGTTCTTC.